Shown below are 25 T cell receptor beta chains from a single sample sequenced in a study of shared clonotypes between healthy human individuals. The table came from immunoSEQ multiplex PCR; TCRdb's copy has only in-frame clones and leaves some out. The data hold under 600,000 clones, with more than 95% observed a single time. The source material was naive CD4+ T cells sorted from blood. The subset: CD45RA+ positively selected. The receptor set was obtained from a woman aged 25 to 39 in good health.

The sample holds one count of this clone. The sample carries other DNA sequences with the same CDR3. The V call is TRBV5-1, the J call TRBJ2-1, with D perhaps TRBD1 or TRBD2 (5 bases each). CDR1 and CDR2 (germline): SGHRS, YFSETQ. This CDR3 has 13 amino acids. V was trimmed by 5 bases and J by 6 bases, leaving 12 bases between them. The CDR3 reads CASSRDRGNEQFF. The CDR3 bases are TGCGCCAGCAGTCGGGACCGGGGCAATGAGCAGTTCTTC.

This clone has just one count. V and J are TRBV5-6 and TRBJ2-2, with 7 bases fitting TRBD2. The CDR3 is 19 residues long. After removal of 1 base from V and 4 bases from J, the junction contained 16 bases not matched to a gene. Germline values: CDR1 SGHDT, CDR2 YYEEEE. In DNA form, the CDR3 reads TGTGCCAGCAGCTTGTTAGGGTCTGTGGCGGGAGTACCCACCGGGGAGCTGTTTTTT. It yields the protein CASSLLGSVAGVPTGELFF.

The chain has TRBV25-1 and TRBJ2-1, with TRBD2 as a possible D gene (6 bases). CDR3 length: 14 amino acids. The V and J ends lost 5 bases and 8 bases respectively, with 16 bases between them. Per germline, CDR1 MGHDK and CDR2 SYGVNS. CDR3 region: CASSHPGTRHEQFF. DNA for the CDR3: TGTGCCAGCAGTCATCCCGGGACTCGGCATGAGCAGTTCTTC. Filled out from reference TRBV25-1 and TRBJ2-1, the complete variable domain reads EADIYQTPRYLVIGTGKKITLECSQTMGHDKMYWYQQDPGMELHLIHYSYGVNSTEKGDLSSESTVSRIRTEHFPLTLESARPSHTSQYLCASSHPGTRHEQFFGPGTRLTVL.

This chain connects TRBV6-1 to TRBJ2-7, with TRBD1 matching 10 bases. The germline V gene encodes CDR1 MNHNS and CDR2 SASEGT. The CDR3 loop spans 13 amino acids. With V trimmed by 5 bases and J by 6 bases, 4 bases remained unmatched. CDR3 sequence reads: CASSTRDRGEQYF. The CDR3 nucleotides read TGTGCCAGCAGTACCCGGGACAGGGGCGAGCAGTACTTC.

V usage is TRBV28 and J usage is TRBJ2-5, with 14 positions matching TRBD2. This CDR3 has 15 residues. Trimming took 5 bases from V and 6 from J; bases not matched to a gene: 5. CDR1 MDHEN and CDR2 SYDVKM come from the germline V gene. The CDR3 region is CASSRGTSGSKTQYF. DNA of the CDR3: TGTGCCAGCAGTAGGGGGACTAGCGGGAGTAAGACCCAGTACTTC.

CDR3 bases: TGTGCCAGCAGCCAAGTTCAGTTAGTCTATAATTCACCCCTCCACTTT. Residues: CASSQVQLVYNSPLHF. The gene calls are TRBV4-2 and TRBJ1-6; D ambiguous. The germline CDR1 and CDR2 sequences are LGHNA and YNFKEQ. V was clipped by 1 base and J by 3 bases, with 10 bases between them. This CDR3 spans 16 amino acids.

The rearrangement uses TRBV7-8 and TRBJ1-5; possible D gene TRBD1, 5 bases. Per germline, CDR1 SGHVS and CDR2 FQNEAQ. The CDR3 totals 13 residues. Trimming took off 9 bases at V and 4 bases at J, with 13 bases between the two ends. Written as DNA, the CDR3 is TGTGCCAGTGGGATGGGGGGGAATCAGCCCCAGCATTTT. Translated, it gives CASGMGGNQPQHF.

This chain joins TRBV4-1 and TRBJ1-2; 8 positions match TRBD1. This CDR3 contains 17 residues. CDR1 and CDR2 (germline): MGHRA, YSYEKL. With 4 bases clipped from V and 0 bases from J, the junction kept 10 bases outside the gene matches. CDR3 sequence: CASSPRTGKGANYGYTF. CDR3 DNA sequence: TGCGCCAGCAGCCCAAGGACAGGGAAGGGGGCTAACTATGGCTACACCTTC.

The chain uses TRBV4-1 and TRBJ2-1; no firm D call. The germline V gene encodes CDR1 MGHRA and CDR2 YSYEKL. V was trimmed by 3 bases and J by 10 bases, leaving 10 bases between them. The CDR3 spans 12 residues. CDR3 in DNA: TGCGCCAGCAGCCATCCGTTTAACGAGCAGTTCTTC. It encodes CASSHPFNEQFF.

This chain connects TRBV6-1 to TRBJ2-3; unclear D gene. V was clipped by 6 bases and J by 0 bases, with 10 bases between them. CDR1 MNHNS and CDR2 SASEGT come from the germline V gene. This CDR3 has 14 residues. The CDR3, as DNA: TGTGCCAGCAGGTCGGATTCTAGCACAGATACGCAGTATTTT. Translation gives CASRSDSSTDTQYF.

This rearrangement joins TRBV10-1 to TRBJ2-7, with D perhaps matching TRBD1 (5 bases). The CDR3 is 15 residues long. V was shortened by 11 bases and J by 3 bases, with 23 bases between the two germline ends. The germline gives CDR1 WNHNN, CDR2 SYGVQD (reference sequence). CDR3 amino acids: CAATLPKQGYYEQYF. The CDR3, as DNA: TGCGCCGCAACCCTCCCAAAGCAGGGATACTACGAGCAGTACTTC.

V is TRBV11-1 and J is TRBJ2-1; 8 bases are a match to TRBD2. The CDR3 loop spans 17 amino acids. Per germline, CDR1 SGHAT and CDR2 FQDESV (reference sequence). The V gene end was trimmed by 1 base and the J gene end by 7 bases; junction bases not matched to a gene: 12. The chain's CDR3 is CASSLGRRGGDRNEQFF. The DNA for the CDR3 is TGTGCCAGCAGCTTAGGACGACGGGGGGGAGACAGAAATGAGCAGTTCTTC.

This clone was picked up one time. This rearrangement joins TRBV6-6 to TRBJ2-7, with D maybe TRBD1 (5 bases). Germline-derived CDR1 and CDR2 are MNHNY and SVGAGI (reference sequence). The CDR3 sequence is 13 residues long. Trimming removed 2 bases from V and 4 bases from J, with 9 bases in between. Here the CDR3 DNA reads TGTGCCAGCAGTTACGAGGACACTTACGAGCAGTACTTC. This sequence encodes CASSYEDTYEQYF.

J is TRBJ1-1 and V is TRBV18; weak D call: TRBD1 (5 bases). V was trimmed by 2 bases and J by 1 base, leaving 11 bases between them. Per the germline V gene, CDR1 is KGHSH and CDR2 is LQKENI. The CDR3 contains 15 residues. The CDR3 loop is CASSPMGTSNTEAFF. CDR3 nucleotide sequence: TGTGCCAGCTCACCAATGGGGACCTCGAACACTGAAGCTTTCTTT.

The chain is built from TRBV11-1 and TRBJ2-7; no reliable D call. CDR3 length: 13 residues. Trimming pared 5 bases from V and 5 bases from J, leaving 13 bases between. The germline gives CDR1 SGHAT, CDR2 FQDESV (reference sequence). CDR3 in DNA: TGTGCCAGCAGCACGGATCAAGAGGACGAGCAGTACTTC. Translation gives CASSTDQEDEQYF.

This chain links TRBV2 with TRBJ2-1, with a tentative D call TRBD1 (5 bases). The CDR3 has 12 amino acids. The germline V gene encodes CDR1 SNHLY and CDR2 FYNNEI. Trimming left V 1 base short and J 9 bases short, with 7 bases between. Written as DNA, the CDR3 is TGTGCCAGCAGTGAAGGGGGCGCTGAGCAGTTCTTC. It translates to CASSEGGAEQFF.

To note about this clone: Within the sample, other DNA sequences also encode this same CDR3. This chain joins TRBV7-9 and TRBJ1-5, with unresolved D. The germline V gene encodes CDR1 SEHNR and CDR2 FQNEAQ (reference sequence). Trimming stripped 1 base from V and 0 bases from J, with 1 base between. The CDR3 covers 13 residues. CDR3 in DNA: TGTGCCAGCAGCTTAGATAGCAATCAGCCCCAGCATTTT. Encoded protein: CASSLDSNQPQHF.

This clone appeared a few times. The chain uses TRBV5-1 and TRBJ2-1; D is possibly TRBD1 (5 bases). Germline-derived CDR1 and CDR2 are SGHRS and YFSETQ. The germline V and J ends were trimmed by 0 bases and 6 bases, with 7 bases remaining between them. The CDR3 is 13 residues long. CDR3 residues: CASSLGQSNEQFF. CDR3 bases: TGCGCCAGCAGCTTGGGACAGAGCAATGAGCAGTTCTTC.

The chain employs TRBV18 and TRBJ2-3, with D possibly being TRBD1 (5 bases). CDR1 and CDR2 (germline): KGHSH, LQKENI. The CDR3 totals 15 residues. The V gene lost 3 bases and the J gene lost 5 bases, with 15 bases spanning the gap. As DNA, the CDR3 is TGTGCCAGCTCACCTTGGAAGCAGGGTGGAGATACGCAGTATTTT. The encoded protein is CASSPWKQGGDTQYF.

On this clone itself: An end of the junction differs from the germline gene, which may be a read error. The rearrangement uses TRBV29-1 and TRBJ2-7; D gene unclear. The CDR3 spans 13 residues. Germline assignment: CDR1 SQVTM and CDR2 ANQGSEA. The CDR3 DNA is TGCAGCGTTCAAGACGGATACACCTACGAGCAGTACTTC. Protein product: CSVQDGYTYEQYF.

The chain's CDR3 is CASSLDRGWEKLFF. In DNA, the CDR3 is TGTGCCAGCAGCTTAGATAGAGGGTGGGAAAAACTGTTTTTT. This sequence joins TRBV11-2 and TRBJ1-4; no firm D call. V gave up 0 bases and J gave up 8 bases, with 10 bases separating them. Germline CDR1 and CDR2: SGHAT and FQNNGV. The CDR3 is 14 residues long.

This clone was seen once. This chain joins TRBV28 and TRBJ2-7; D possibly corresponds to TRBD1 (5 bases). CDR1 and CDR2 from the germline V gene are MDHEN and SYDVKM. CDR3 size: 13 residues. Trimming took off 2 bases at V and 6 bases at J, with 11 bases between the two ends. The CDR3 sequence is CASSLQGRAEQYF. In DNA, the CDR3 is TGTGCCAGCAGTTTACAGGGTAGGGCCGAGCAGTACTTC.

The CDR3 nucleotides read TGCGCCAGCAGCTTGGCAGGGTACGGTTCGCCCCAGCATTTT. Its protein is CASSLAGYGSPQHF. The V and J genes are TRBV5-1 and TRBJ1-5; weak D call: TRBD1 (5 bases). V was trimmed by 0 bases and J by 9 bases, leaving 13 bases between them. Germline assignment: CDR1 SGHRS and CDR2 YFSETQ. The CDR3 covers 14 residues.

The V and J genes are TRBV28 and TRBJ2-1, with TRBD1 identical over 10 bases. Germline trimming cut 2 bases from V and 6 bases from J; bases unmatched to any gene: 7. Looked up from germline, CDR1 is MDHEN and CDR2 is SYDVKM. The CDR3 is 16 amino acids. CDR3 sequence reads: CASSLAGQGLGNEQFF. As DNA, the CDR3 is TGTGCCAGCAGTTTAGCGGGACAGGGGCTGGGCAATGAGCAGTTCTTC. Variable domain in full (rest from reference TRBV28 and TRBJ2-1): DVKVTQSSRYLVKRTGEKVFLECVQDMDHENMFWYRQDPGLGLRLIYFSYDVKMKEKGDIPEGYSVSREKKERFSLILESASTNQTSMYLCASSLAGQGLGNEQFFGPGTRLTVL.

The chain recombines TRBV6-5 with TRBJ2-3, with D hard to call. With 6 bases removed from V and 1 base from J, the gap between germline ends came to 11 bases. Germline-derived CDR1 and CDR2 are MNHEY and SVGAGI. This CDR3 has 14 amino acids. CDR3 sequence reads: CASRRYVGTDTQYF. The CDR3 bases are TGTGCCAGCAGACGTTACGTGGGCACAGATACGCAGTATTTT.